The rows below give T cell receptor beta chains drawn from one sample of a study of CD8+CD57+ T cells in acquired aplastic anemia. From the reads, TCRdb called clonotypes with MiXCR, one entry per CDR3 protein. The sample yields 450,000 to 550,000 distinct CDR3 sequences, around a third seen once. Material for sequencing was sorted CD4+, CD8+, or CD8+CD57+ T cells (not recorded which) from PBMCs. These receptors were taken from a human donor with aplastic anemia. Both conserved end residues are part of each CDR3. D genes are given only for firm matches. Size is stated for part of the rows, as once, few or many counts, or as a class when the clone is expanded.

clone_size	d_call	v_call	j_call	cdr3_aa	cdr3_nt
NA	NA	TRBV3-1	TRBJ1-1	CASSQEQNTEAFF	TGTGCCAGCAGCCAAGAACAGAACACTGAAGCTTTCTTT
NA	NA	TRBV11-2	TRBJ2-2	CASSLDTNTGELFF	TGTGCCAGCAGCCTCGATACGAACACCGGGGAGCTGTTTTTT
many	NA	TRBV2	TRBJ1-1	CASNLGGKGTEAFF	TGTGCCAGCAACTTGGGGGGGAAGGGCACTGAAGCTTTCTTT
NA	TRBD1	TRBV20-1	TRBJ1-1	CSASRPTGTGDTEAFF	TGCAGTGCTTCAAGACCTACCGGGACAGGGGACACTGAAGCTTTCTTT
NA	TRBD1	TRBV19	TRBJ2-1	CASSILGQGQEEQFF	TGTGCCAGTAGTATCTTGGGACAGGGACAGGAAGAGCAGTTCTTC
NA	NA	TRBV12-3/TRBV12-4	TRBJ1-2	CASSQPSQGGYTF	TGTGCCAGCAGTCAACCCTCCCAGGGAGGCTACACCTTC
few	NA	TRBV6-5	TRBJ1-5	CVSSYLGNQPQHF	TGTGTCAGCAGTTACTTGGGCAATCAGCCCCAGCATTTT
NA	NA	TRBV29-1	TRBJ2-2	CSVAGGLTGELFF	TGCAGCGTTGCTGGGGGTCTCACCGGGGAACTGTTTTTT
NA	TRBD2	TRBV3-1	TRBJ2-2	CASSRPSGRDAGELFF	TGTGCCAGCAGCCGTCCAAGCGGGAGGGATGCCGGGGAGCTGTTTTTT
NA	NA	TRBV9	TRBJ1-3	CASSPGSLRLSGNTIYF	TGTGCCAGCAGCCCCGGATCCCTACGCCTCTCTGGAAACACCATATATTTT
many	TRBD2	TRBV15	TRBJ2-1	CATSRDRLGEGSLF	TGTGCCACCAGCAGAGATCGCTTGGGGGAGGGCAGCCTTTTC
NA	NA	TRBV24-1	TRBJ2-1	CARPVDEQFF	TGTGCTAGACCCGTGGATGAGCAGTTCTTC
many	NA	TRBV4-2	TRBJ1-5	CASSQARVEQPQHF	TGTGCCAGCAGCCAAGCCCGGGTGGAACAGCCCCAGCATTTT
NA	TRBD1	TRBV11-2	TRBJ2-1	CASSLKRTGRSYNEQFF	TGTGCCAGCAGCTTAAAGAGGACAGGACGCTCCTACAATGAGCAGTTCTTC
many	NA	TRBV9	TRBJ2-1	CASSVQGSTYNEQFF	TGTGCCAGCAGCGTACAGGGGAGTACCTACAATGAGCAGTTCTTC
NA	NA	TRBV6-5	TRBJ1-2	CASSYGLSGEQNYGYTF	TGTGCCAGCAGTTACGGGTTGTCGGGGGAGCAAAACTATGGCTACACCTTC
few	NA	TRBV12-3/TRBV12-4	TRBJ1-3	CASYPAGSGNTIYF	TGTGCCAGCTACCCGGCAGGGTCTGGAAACACCATATATTTT
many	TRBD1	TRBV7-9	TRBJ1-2	CASSLARGQGTYYGYTF	TGTGCCAGCAGCTTAGCGCGTGGACAGGGGACCTACTATGGCTACACCTTC
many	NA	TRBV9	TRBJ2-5	CASSPLATETQYF	TGTGCCAGCAGCCCTCTCGCGACGGAGACCCAGTACTTC
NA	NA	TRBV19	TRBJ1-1	CASIRTVATGEAFF	TGTGCCAGTATTAGGACCGTCGCGACAGGCGAAGCTTTCTTT
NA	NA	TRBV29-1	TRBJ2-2	CSVASRDSNTGELFF	TGCAGCGTTGCCAGCAGGGACTCAAACACCGGGGAGCTGTTTTTT
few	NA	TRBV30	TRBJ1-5	CAWSVLQPQHF	TGTGCCTGGAGTGTACTTCAGCCCCAGCATTTT
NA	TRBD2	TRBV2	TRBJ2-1	CASSPGGDGSSYNEQFF	TGTGCCAGCAGCCCCGGGGGGGACGGGAGCTCCTACAATGAGCAGTTCTTC
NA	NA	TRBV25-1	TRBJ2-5	CASSLSIGRAETQYF	TGTGCCAGCAGTTTATCGATCGGACGGGCTGAGACCCAGTACTTC
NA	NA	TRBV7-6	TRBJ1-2	CASSLGASSILSSNYGYTF	TGTGCTAGCAGCTTAGGTGCCAGTAGTATCCTTTCATCAAACTATGGCTACACCTTC
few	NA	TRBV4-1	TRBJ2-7	CASSLTGTLSTYEQYF	TGCGCCAGCAGCCTAACCGGGACACTAAGCACCTACGAGCAGTACTTC
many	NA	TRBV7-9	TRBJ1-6	CASSLVTSPLHF	TGTGCCAGCAGCTTAGTAACTTCACCCCTCCACTTT
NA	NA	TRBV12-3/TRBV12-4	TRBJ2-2	CASSSPGAKNTGELFF	TGTGCCAGCAGCTCACCGGGGGCCAAGAACACCGGGGAGCTGTTTTTT
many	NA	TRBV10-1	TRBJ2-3	CASSETKPTTDTQYF	TGCGCCAGCAGTGAGACAAAACCAACCACAGATACGCAGTATTTT
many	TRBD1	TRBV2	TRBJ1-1	CASSSTGAPEAFF	TGTGCCAGCAGTTCGACAGGGGCCCCTGAAGCTTTCTTT
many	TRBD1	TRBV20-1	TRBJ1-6	CSATGGGQGFSPLHF	TGCAGTGCTACCGGCGGGGGACAGGGTTTTTCACCCCTCCACTTT
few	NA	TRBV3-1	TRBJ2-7	CASSQDSHEQYF	TGTGCCAGCAGCCAAGATTCGCACGAGCAGTACTTC
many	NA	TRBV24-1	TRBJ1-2	CATSVLLGNYGYTF	TGTGCCACCAGTGTCCTTCTGGGGAACTATGGCTACACCTTC
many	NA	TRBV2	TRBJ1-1	CASSEWATEAFF	TGTGCCAGCAGTGAATGGGCCACTGAAGCTTTCTTT
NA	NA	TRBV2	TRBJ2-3	CASSDLHSSTDTQYF	TGTGCCAGCAGTGATCTTCACAGTAGCACAGATACGCAGTATTTT
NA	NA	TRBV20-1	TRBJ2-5	CSTYGSQETQYF	TGCAGTACGTATGGCAGTCAAGAGACCCAGTACTTC